The present T cell receptor (beta chain) was sequenced within a study of blood T cells in healthy people across ages. The use of a sample-barcoded 5' primer and a J-beta primer mix characterized a second PCR of about 7 to 12 cycles. Each cDNA molecule was tagged by a template-switch adaptor that had 12 random nucleotides. TCRdb re-derived calls from the 5' RACE reads in MiXCR, one entry per CDR3 protein. Of under 800,000 distinct CDR3 sequences detected, roughly 21% appear once; the ten largest clones hold roughly 3.9%. Concerning this clonotype: Its cognate antigen is unknown.

Overall study results and limits: Estimated diversity across one million T cells was deemed an underestimate. Diversity was higher, and naive CD4+ cells more numerous, in long-lived donors than in aged donors. Age brought a roughly linear fall in TCR beta diversity measured per million T cells.

The sample was blood. The clonotype originates from an older man in good health.

The CDR3 DNA reads TGTGCCAGTAGTATAGACGGGAGGCGGAGCACCGGGGAGCTGTTTTTT. Its protein is CASSIDGRRSTGELFF. The chain combines TRBV19 with TRBJ2-2, with 7 bases aligning to TRBD2. Germline trimming cut 0 bases from V and 4 bases from J; bases unmatched to any gene: 5. Germline V gene data show CDR1 as LNHDA and CDR2 as SQIVND (reference sequence). The CDR3 loop spans 16 amino acids.